Listed below are T cell receptor beta chains from one sample, sequenced in a study of CD4 T cells in relation to SARS-CoV-2 and coronaviruses. Some clones are missing from TCRdb's copy, which holds only in-frame ones; the method was immunoSEQ multiplex PCR. The sample consists of 15,000 or so clones, 79% of them appearing once. The antigens of these receptors remain unknown. Sequenced: CD4+ T cells from PBMCs, cultured in vitro. The source of these receptors is a human donor in good health. Each CDR3 is given with its conserved first and last residue. Each record gives: D gene, clone size, CDR3 length, V gene, J gene, CDR3 DNA, CDR3 protein. The D gene is left open where the match is weak. Size values are once, few and many counts, or a class for expanded clones, and some rows have none.

TRBD1,.,17,TRBV5-1,TRBJ2-2,TGCGCCAGCAGCCCCCCATTAGGGACAGCGAACACCGGGGAGCTGTTTTTT,CASSPPLGTANTGELFF
TRBD2,.,18,TRBV12-5,TRBJ2-7,TGTGCTAGTGGTCTCCGGCTAGCGGGGGCCTTGGATCGCTACGAGCAGTACTTC,CASGLRLAGALDRYEQYF
TRBD1,.,15,TRBV4-3,TRBJ1-2,TGCGCCAGCAGCCAAGGGAGGACAGGCTCGGGTGGCTACACCTTC,CASSQGRTGSGGYTF
TRBD2,.,15,TRBV7-2,TRBJ2-5,TGTGCCAGCAGCTTAGTAGCGGGGGGGCGGGAGACCCAGTACTTC,CASSLVAGGRETQYF
TRBD1,.,18,TRBV13,TRBJ2-7,TGTGCCAGCAGCTCGTACACTCCGGGACAGGATTTTACCTACGAGCAGTACTTC,CASSSYTPGQDFTYEQYF
.,.,11,TRBV7-3,TRBJ1-1,TGTGCCAGCAGCCCTCTCACTGAAGCTTTCTTT,CASSPLTEAFF
TRBD2,.,14,TRBV24-1,TRBJ2-3,TGTGCCACCTCAGAGGCGGGAGGGCCGTATACGCAGTATTTT,CATSEAGGPYTQYF
TRBD1,.,13,TRBV19,TRBJ2-5,TGTGCCAGCGCCGGGACAGGGCAGGAGACCCAGTACTTC,CASAGTGQETQYF
.,.,14,TRBV3-1/TRBV3-2,TRBJ1-2,TGTGCCAGCAGCCAACTTCCGGGCCCCTATGGCTACACCTTC,CASSQLPGPYGYTF
.,.,15,TRBV4-3,TRBJ2-1,TGCGCCAGCAGCCCCGGGTCGCCCTCCTACAATGAGCAGTTCTTC,CASSPGSPSYNEQFF
.,.,14,TRBV7-3,TRBJ2-3,TGTGCCAGCAGCCCGCCTGGACGGACAGATACGCAGTATTTT,CASSPPGRTDTQYF
.,.,13,TRBV6-1,TRBJ1-2,TGTGCCAGCACCCTAGAAAGCCCTTATCGCTACACCTTC,CASTLESPYRYTF
.,.,17,TRBV4-2,TRBJ1-3,TGTGCCAGCAGCCAAGATCATACAGGACTCTCTGGAAACACCATATATTTT,CASSQDHTGLSGNTIYF
.,.,15,TRBV19,TRBJ2-3,TGTGCCAGTAGCAGAACCGCCGGACAGCCCGATACGCAGTATTTT,CASSRTAGQPDTQYF
TRBD2,.,15,TRBV7-2,TRBJ2-1,TGTGCCAGCAGCCTAGCGGGAGGGCTACGGAATGAGCAGTTCTTC,CASSLAGGLRNEQFF
.,.,13,TRBV21-1,TRBJ2-7,TGTGCCAGTCGTGGGGTCGAGGTCTACGAGCAGTACTTC,CASRGVEVYEQYF
.,.,14,TRBV19,TRBJ2-6,TGTGCCAGTAGTATAGGGGGTGGGGCCAACGTCCTGACTTTC,CASSIGGGANVLTF
TRBD2,.,17,TRBV5-1,TRBJ2-3,TGCGCCAGCAGCTTGGCGAAAACTAGCGGCTTCACAGATACGCAGTATTTT,CASSLAKTSGFTDTQYF
.,.,16,TRBV25-1,TRBJ1-3,TGTGCCAGCAGTGAGGGGGATTGGGTTTCAGGAAACACCATATATTTT,CASSEGDWVSGNTIYF
.,.,13,TRBV6-5,TRBJ1-3,TGTGCCAGCAGACGGGGTGGAGGAAACACCATATATTTT,CASRRGGGNTIYF
.,.,17,TRBV27,TRBJ2-7,TGTGCCAGCAGTTTATTTGCGGGGGCGGGCAGGGCCTACGAGCAGTACTTC,CASSLFAGAGRAYEQYF
.,.,14,TRBV29-1,TRBJ2-1,TGCAGCGTTCCCACGGAGCGGATATACAATGAGCAGTTCTTC,CSVPTERIYNEQFF
.,once,15,TRBV19,TRBJ1-2,TGTGCCAGTAGTATACAAGGGGGGTCCCCTCGTGGCTACACCTTC,CASSIQGGSPRGYTF
TRBD1,.,14,TRBV6-2/TRBV6-3,TRBJ1-5,TGTGCCAGCAGCCGTGGGACAGGGTATCAGCCCCAGCATTTT,CASSRGTGYQPQHF
TRBD2,.,14,TRBV9,TRBJ2-1,TGTGCCAGCAGCGTTGGACTAGAAGTGGCTGAGCAGTTCTTC,CASSVGLEVAEQFF
.,.,13,TRBV12-3/TRBV12-4,TRBJ2-3,TGTGCCAGCAGTTTAAGGGGGGAAGATACGCAGTATTTT,CASSLRGEDTQYF
TRBD2,.,16,TRBV11-1,TRBJ2-2,TGTGCCAGCAGATCGTCTAGCGGGAGGGGGGCCGGGGAGCTGTTTTTT,CASRSSSGRGAGELFF
.,.,14,TRBV9,TRBJ2-3,TGTGCCAGCAGCGTAGAGTTTAGCCGGGATACGCAGTATTTT,CASSVEFSRDTQYF
TRBD1,.,14,TRBV2,TRBJ1-6,TGTGCCAGCAGGGATGGACAGGGGCAGCCACCCCTCCACTTT,CASRDGQGQPPLHF
TRBD1,few,15,TRBV19,TRBJ1-5,TGTGCCAGTAGGGGGGGACAGGGGATTTGGCAGCCCCAGCATTTT,CASRGGQGIWQPQHF
.,few,17,TRBV3-1/TRBV3-2,TRBJ1-4,TGTGCCAGCAGCCCTTGGGTGGCGGGGGGAATCGGTGAAAAACTGTTTTTT,CASSPWVAGGIGEKLFF
.,.,14,TRBV5-1,TRBJ2-7,TGCGCCAGCAGCTTGTTTCTATACTCCTCCGAGCAGTACTTC,CASSLFLYSSEQYF
.,few,14,TRBV7-9,TRBJ2-7,TGTGCCAGCAGCTTAGCAGGGGTAGCCTCCGAGCAGTACTTC,CASSLAGVASEQYF
TRBD1,once,15,TRBV19,TRBJ1-4,TGTGCCAGTAGTATGGGACAGACAACTAATGAAAAACTGTTTTTT,CASSMGQTTNEKLFF
.,.,14,TRBV6-5,TRBJ2-5,TGTGCCAGCAGCCTCCTTGACGGCGCGGAGACCCAGTACTTC,CASSLLDGAETQYF
TRBD2,.,17,TRBV4-2,TRBJ2-7,TGTGCCAGCAGCCTGGGACTAGCGGGTGAGGTCGACTACGAGCAGTACTTC,CASSLGLAGEVDYEQYF